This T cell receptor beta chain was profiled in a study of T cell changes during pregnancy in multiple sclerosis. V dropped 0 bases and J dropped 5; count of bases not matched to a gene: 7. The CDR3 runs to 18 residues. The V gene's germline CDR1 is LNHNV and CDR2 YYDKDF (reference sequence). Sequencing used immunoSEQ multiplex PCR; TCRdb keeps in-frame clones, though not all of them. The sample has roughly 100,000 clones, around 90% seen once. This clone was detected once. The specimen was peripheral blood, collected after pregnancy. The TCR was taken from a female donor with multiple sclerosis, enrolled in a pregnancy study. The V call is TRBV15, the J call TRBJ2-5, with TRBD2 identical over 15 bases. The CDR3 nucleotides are TGTGCCACCAGCAGAGATCCAAGGGGACTAGCGGGGGGCGAGACCCAGTACTTC. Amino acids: CATSRDPRGLAGGETQYF.